The entry below gives a single T cell receptor beta chain sequence along with its context. Its antigen remains unidentified. The data originate from a study of T cell responses to AZD1222 COVID-19 vaccine. Study-level background: Pooled samples include second doses given at about 4 or 12 weeks.

General observations from the study: Mostly white British, mostly female donors; authors suggested clonal diversity may be underestimated. Spike was spanned by vaccine-associated CD4 TCRs, with dominance at 160-218 and 743-854. Baseline seropositivity occurred in only a handful of AZD1222 recipients.

The method was immunoSEQ multiplex PCR; TCRdb's version includes in-frame clones alone and lacks a portion of them. The sample consists of some 97,000 clones, around 90% of them appearing once. This receptor was identified in an adult in good health. The material was peripheral blood, obtained on day 0 of AZD1222 vaccination.

CDR3 bases: TGCAGCGTCGGGCTGAGGTATGGCTACACCTTC. Its protein product is CSVGLRYGYTF. The chain joins TRBV29-1 to TRBJ1-2; D gene unclear. Trimming pared 6 bases from V and 5 bases from J, leaving 10 bases between. The germline V gene has CDR1 SQVTM and CDR2 ANQGSEA. The CDR3 has 11 amino acids.